This TCR beta chain was identified during a study of PD-1 blockade in classical Hodgkin lymphoma. The length of the CDR3 is 14 residues. CDR1 and CDR2 from the germline V gene are LNHDA and SQIVND (reference sequence). The V gene end was trimmed by 4 bases and the J gene end by 8 bases; junction bases not matched to a gene: 7. Of note for this clone: Antigen unknown.

Whole-study findings and limits: Healthy donors were reported to have higher baseline TCR diversity than newly diagnosed patients.

The assay was immunoSEQ multiplex PCR, and TCRdb's table has in-frame clones only and misses some. Here the sample spans 25,000 to 35,000 clones, around 83% being singletons. Time point of the sample: cycle 4 day 1 (C4D1), after more than five weeks of nivolumab. All patients relapsed after autologous stem cell transplantation, and brentuximab vedotin exposure varied. Starting with thawed PBMCs, CD4+ T cells were purified by magnetic negative selection. The sample in question was CD4+ T cells from blood, obtained before the fourth cycle of nivolumab. The TCR sequence derives from a human donor with classical Hodgkin lymphoma. The chain uses TRBV19 and TRBJ1-2, with TRBD1 identical over 10 bases. The CDR3 bases are TGTGCCAGTAGTAACCGACAGGGGGCGCGCGGCTACACCTTC. This encodes CASSNRQGARGYTF.